This T cell receptor (beta chain) appears in the sequencing data of a study of blood T cell repertoires in COVID-19. Turning to the study itself: Samples representing acute and convalescent COVID-19 were sourced from the United States, Italy and Spain. Sample material is recorded as cDNA or gDNA derived from T cells, B-cell-depleted T cells, or PBMCs.

Deletions cut 3 bases from V and 2 bases from J, with 4 bases between. Germline V gives CDR1 SEHNR, CDR2 FQNEAQ (reference sequence). The CDR3 sequence is 12 residues long. In the original analysis: By means of reference gene primer amplification, nucleated cell counts were estimated. The protocol was immunoSEQ multiplex PCR, while the TCRdb copy is restricted to in-frame clones and leaves out a portion. V, J and clone size derive from that table, while D and trimming were established from the DNA sequence. The top ten hold around 15% of the sample, which has around 98,000 clones, about 88% seen once.

The chain uses TRBV7-9 and TRBJ1-2; unclear D gene. The sample was peripheral blood. This receptor was obtained from a woman aged 60 to 75 with acute or convalescent COVID-19. This CDR3 reads CASSFPNYGYTF. The CDR3 DNA sequence: TGTGCCAGCAGCTTCCCAAACTATGGCTACACCTTC. The full variable domain, in which reference TRBV7-9 and TRBJ1-2 provide the parts outside the CDR3, is DTGVSQNPRHKITKRGQNVTFRCDPISEHNRLYWYRQTLGQGPEFLTYFQNEAQLEKSRLLSDRFSAERPKGSFSTLEIQRTEQGDSAMYLCASSFPNYGYTFGSGTRLTVV.